This T cell receptor (beta chain) appears in the sequencing data of a study of shared clonotypes between healthy human individuals. Germline V gene sequence: CDR1 MDHEN, CDR2 SYDVKM. The junction had 6 bases not matched to a gene; V was cut back by 4 bases and J by 2 bases. This CDR3 contains 15 residues. This clone was found a few times. Profiled with immunoSEQ multiplex PCR; TCRdb holds only in-frame clones, not every one. The table lists 470,000 or so clones, about 84% of them singletons. About 90 million PBMCs per unsorted sample were used for genomic DNA. What was sequenced was PBMCs. The chain has TRBV28 and TRBJ2-5; TRBD2 matches 8 bases. The source is a woman aged 40 to 49 in good health. Some clones in this sample may be carry-over from other donors' samples. CDR3 nucleotides: TGTGCCAGCAGTTCGGCGGGGGGCGATCAAGAGACCCAGTACTTC. Encoded protein: CASSSAGGDQETQYF.